The sequence of this T cell receptor beta chain was determined in a study of CD8 T cells in ankylosing spondylitis. Study-wide points: Enrichment of disease-linked clones was reportedly significant in matched ankylosing spondylitis synovial fluid. What appeared characteristic of ankylosing spondylitis blood was a TCR beta motif of seven to nine highly homologous variants.

As to this clonotype: As yet, its antigen is unknown.

Germline CDR1 and CDR2: LNHDA and SQIVND (reference sequence). The CDR3 spans 17 residues. Trimming took 2 bases from V and 0 from J; bases not matched to a gene: 4. Quantitative 5'-RACE was performed with molecular barcodes, and it yielded the TCR beta libraries. Via MiXCR, TCRdb re-called the 5' RACE reads, giving one row per CDR3 protein. The profile shows hundreds of thousands of distinct CDR3 sequences, 10% to 15% of them singletons. The specimen was blood, either unsorted or a sorted T cell fraction (not recorded which). The TCR originated in a male donor with ankylosing spondylitis. The J gene is TRBJ2-6, the V gene TRBV19; 7 positions match TRBD1. The DNA of the CDR3 is TGTGCCAGTAGTATACGGACAGGATCCTCTGGGGCCAACGTCCTGACTTTC. As protein: CASSIRTGSSGANVLTF. Full variable domain (rest looked up from reference TRBV19 and TRBJ2-6): DGGITQSPKYLFRKEGQNVTLSCEQNLNHDAMYWYRQDPGQGLRLIYYSQIVNDFQKGDIAEGYSVSREKKESFPLTVTSAQKNPTAFYLCASSIRTGSSGANVLTFGAGSRLTVL.